Listed below are T cell receptor beta chains from one sample, sequenced in a study of cytomegalovirus exposure and HLA in healthy donors. The assay was immunoSEQ multiplex PCR, and TCRdb's table has in-frame clones only and misses some. The sample carries fewer than 250,000 clones, over 75% recorded once. The material sequenced was PBMCs. The receptors shown here come from a male donor in good health and CMV-seronegative. The CDR3 runs from the conserved cysteine through the conserved F or W. The order of the fields is CDR3 protein, CDR3 DNA, V gene, D gene, clone size, J gene. A D gene is named only where the DNA matches it firmly. Not every row has a clone size; where given, it reads once, few, many or a size class.

CASSLGRDFSYEQYF TGTGCCAGCAGCTTAGGTCGAGACTTCTCCTACGAGCAGTACTTC TRBV11-2 . . TRBJ2-7
CASSLLAGGTDTQYF TGTGCCAGCAGCTTACTAGCGGGGGGCACAGATACGCAGTATTTT TRBV7-3 TRBD2 . TRBJ2-3
CASSHATSGFYNEQFF TGCGCCAGCAGCCACGCGACTAGCGGGTTTTACAATGAGCAGTTCTTC TRBV4-3 TRBD2 once TRBJ2-1
CASSRTTGDEEGYTF TGTGCCAGCAGCCGAACGACAGGGGATGAGGAGGGCTACACCTTC TRBV11-2 TRBD1 . TRBJ1-2
CASSLHAGVGGYTF TGTGCCAGCAGCTTACACGCGGGGGTAGGTGGCTACACCTTC TRBV7-2 . . TRBJ1-2
CASSIAGGNNEQFF TGTGCCAGTAGTATAGCGGGAGGTAACAATGAGCAGTTCTTC TRBV19 TRBD2 once TRBJ2-1
CASSLRNWDGAGGLFF TGTGCCAGCAGCTTAAGGAATTGGGATGGTGCGGGTGGGCTGTTTTTT TRBV7-3 . . TRBJ1-4
CASSLTTGQGNQPQHF TGTGCCAGCAGCTTGACCACGGGACAGGGGAATCAGCCCCAGCATTTT TRBV7-9 TRBD1 few TRBJ1-5
CASSYSQNEQFF TGTGCCAGCAGTTACTCCCAGAATGAGCAGTTCTTC TRBV6-5 . few TRBJ2-1
CASSTHPATGLYEQYF TGTGCCAGCAGTACCCACCCCGCGACAGGGCTTTACGAGCAGTACTTC TRBV28 TRBD1 . TRBJ2-7
CASSLAGGRGANVLTF TGTGCCAGCAGCTTAGCGGGGGGGCGGGGGGCCAACGTCCTGACTTTC TRBV7-6 . . TRBJ2-6
CASSEGQGWTEAFF TGTGCCAGCAGTGAAGGACAGGGATGGACTGAAGCTTTCTTT TRBV2 TRBD1 . TRBJ1-1
CASSYVDRNYEQYF TGTGCCAGCAGTTACGTCGACAGGAACTACGAGCAGTACTTC TRBV7-8 . . TRBJ2-7
CASSVDRGSIDEAFF TGTGCCAGCAGCGTAGACAGGGGGTCGATCGATGAAGCTTTCTTT TRBV9 TRBD1 few TRBJ1-1
CASSLPGTGRPEAFF TGTGCCAGCAGTTTACCCGGGACAGGGAGGCCTGAAGCTTTCTTT TRBV6-6 TRBD1 . TRBJ1-1
CASSPQGNYGYTF TGCGCCAGCAGCCCACAGGGCAACTATGGCTACACCTTC TRBV5-1 . . TRBJ1-2